This T cell receptor (beta chain) was retrieved from a study of CD8+ T cells in alopecia areata. About the research overall: A 6-month period off drug followed tofacitinib, which lasted 6 to 18 months. General study points: Higher clonality was seen in lesional scalp than in normal scalp, especially in alopecia totalis/universalis. Baseline CD8+ expansion's link to response remains uncertain, as there was one nonresponder. Mouse data revealed clearer TCR sharing than patient data did, a gap possibly tied to HLA.

Turning to this clone: Its antigen is undetermined.

The authors extracted RNA and reverse transcribed it into cDNA as the sequencing template. Clones were read by immunoSEQ multiplex PCR, and TCRdb kept only the in-frame ones, dropping some. The data show 150,000 to 200,000 clones, less than 75% seen once. V was pared by 1 base and J by 4 bases, with 6 bases of the junction left unmatched. Germline V lookup: CDR1 SQVTM, CDR2 ANQGSEA. CDR3 length: 14 amino acids. Treatment denoted: oral pan-JAK inhibitor, 5-10 mg twice daily. The sequencing here drew on CD4+ T cells sorted from blood, taken at approximately week 55, from a patient treated with tofacitinib. This sequence was found in a human donor with alopecia areata. The genes are TRBV29-1 and TRBJ1-1; 7 positions match TRBD1. The CDR3: CSVEGQGVGTEAFF. The CDR3 DNA reads TGCAGCGTTGAAGGACAGGGTGTCGGCACTGAAGCTTTCTTT.